This T cell receptor beta chain comes out of a study of T cell repertoires in cytomegalovirus infection. The wider study: Public TCR beta signatures provided an indication of both CMV infection and a matching HLA type. Study-level results: CMV-specific HLA-C-restricted TCR beta clonotypes dominated the ex vivo response.

This clonotype was recorded a few times. Its matching antigen is unknown. The CDR3 runs 15 residues. Trimming cost V 1 base and J 4 bases; bases outside gene matches: 3. In germline, CDR1 is SGHAT, CDR2 FQNNGV. TCRdb analysed the reads with MiXCR anew, one entry per CDR3 protein. The profile shows about 830,000 distinct CDR3 sequences, approximately 29% of them singletons. The source is a human donor in good health (CMV status not recorded). Some clones in this sample may be carry-over from other donors' samples. The chain couples TRBV11-2 to TRBJ1-1, with 10 bases matching TRBD1. This material consisted of cultured CD8+ T cells from PBMCs, taken from culture after CMV antigen stimulation. CDR3 amino acids: CASSLARTGGTEAFF. In nucleotides, the CDR3 is TGTGCCAGCAGCTTAGCGAGGACAGGGGGCACTGAAGCTTTCTTT.